These T cell receptor beta chains were read from a single sample in a study of post-analysis software for immune sequencing data. TCRdb fed the PCR reads into MiXCR, producing one record per CDR3 protein. The table includes 650,000 to 850,000 distinct CDR3 sequences, approximately 57% detected once. Sequenced material: blood. Source of these receptors: a girl between 5 and 17 years old with multiple sclerosis. Each CDR3 is given with its conserved first and last residue. D genes are given only for firm matches. For some rows the clone size is stated as once, few or many, or as a class when expanded; others skip it.

D gene,clone size,CDR3 length,V gene,J gene,CDR3 protein,CDR3 DNA
.,.,16,TRBV5-1,TRBJ2-1,CASSLRSQGAYNEQFF,TGCGCCAGCAGCTTGAGGAGTCAGGGAGCGTACAATGAGCAGTTCTTC
.,.,15,TRBV9,TRBJ1-2,CASSVLAGTHYGYTF,TGTGCCAGCAGCGTATTGGCAGGGACCCACTATGGCTACACCTTC
.,.,16,TRBV5-1,TRBJ2-2,CASVVSGPGVTGELFF,TGCGCCAGCGTGGTTTCTGGCCCAGGGGTCACCGGGGAGCTGTTTTTT
TRBD2,.,16,TRBV3-1,TRBJ2-1,CASSQGTSGYNNEQFF,TGTGCCAGCAGCCAGGGGACTAGCGGTTATAACAATGAGCAGTTCTTC
.,.,15,TRBV7-8,TRBJ2-7,CASSLGRGTSYEQYF,TGTGCCAGCAGCTTAGGCCGAGGAACTTCCTACGAGCAGTACTTC
.,.,19,TRBV5-1,TRBJ2-1,CASSMGPGLRSSSYNEQFF,TGCGCCAGCAGCATGGGACCGGGACTCCGGTCGAGCTCCTACAATGAGCAGTTCTTC
.,.,15,TRBV10-3,TRBJ2-3,CAINHRASPPDTQYF,TGTGCCATCAACCATCGGGCTAGCCCTCCAGATACGCAGTATTTT
.,.,12,TRBV15,TRBJ2-1,CATSSASREQFF,TGTGCCACCAGCAGCGCCTCACGTGAGCAGTTCTTC
.,.,13,TRBV2,TRBJ2-4,CATQGNLENIQYF,TGCGCCACCCAGGGGAACCTTGAAAACATTCAGTACTTC
TRBD2,few,13,TRBV20-1,TRBJ2-3,CSPSGSVTDTQYF,TGCAGCCCTAGCGGATCCGTCACAGATACGCAGTATTTT
TRBD1,.,15,TRBV27,TRBJ2-7,CASSLGTGITYEQYF,TGTGCCAGCAGTTTGGGGACAGGGATAACCTACGAGCAGTACTTC
.,.,13,TRBV29-1,TRBJ2-7,CSVGDTLGDEQYF,TGCAGCGTTGGCGACACACTGGGGGACGAGCAGTACTTC
TRBD1,.,15,TRBV5-1,TRBJ2-7,CASSLAADRGDEQYF,TGCGCCAGCAGCTTGGCAGCGGACAGGGGAGACGAGCAGTACTTC
.,.,15,TRBV2,TRBJ2-1,CASSEAFSRGNEQFF,TGTGCCAGCAGTGAAGCGTTTTCTAGAGGGAATGAGCAGTTCTTC
.,.,12,TRBV29-1,TRBJ2-7,CSVEIEGYEQYF,TGCAGCGTTGAAATTGAGGGCTACGAGCAGTACTTC
TRBD2,.,17,TRBV6-6,TRBJ2-7,CASSYSGGGGSSYEQYF,TGTGCCAGCAGTTACTCTGGGGGTGGCGGGAGCTCCTACGAGCAGTACTTC
TRBD1,few,13,TRBV25-1,TRBJ2-1,CASGQGALDEQFF,TGTGCCAGCGGTCAGGGGGCTCTCGATGAGCAGTTCTTC
.,.,14,TRBV20-1,TRBJ1-1,CSASLSLGGTEAFF,TGCAGTGCTAGTCTCTCGCTAGGGGGGACTGAAGCTTTCTTT
TRBD1,few,16,TRBV10-3,TRBJ2-3,CAISEMDRGTSDTQYF,TGTGCCATCAGTGAGATGGACAGGGGGACCAGTGATACGCAGTATTTT
.,.,11,TRBV20-1,TRBJ2-5,CSATGKETQYF,TGCAGTGCTACAGGGAAAGAGACCCAGTACTTC
TRBD2,few,15,TRBV6-5,TRBJ2-7,CASSPLSGRSYEQYF,TGTGCCAGCAGTCCTCTGAGCGGGAGATCCTACGAGCAGTACTTC
.,.,16,TRBV5-1,TRBJ1-5,CASSLGFRNSNQPQHF,TGCGCCAGCAGCTTGGGGTTCCGCAATAGCAATCAGCCCCAGCATTTT
TRBD1,.,15,TRBV6-5,TRBJ2-7,CASSYRGQLDYEQYF,TGTGCCAGCAGTTACAGGGGACAGCTAGACTACGAGCAGTACTTC
.,few,16,TRBV12-3/TRBV12-4,TRBJ2-7,CASKTEGRDETYEQYF,TGTGCCAGCAAAACTGAGGGAAGAGACGAAACCTACGAGCAGTACTTC
.,.,14,TRBV7-8,TRBJ2-7,CASSSTGSPYEQYF,TGTGCCAGCAGCAGTACAGGTAGCCCCTACGAGCAGTACTTC
TRBD1,.,18,TRBV7-8,TRBJ2-6,CASSKKAGGTPGANVLTF,TGTGCCAGCAGCAAGAAGGCAGGGGGCACCCCTGGGGCCAACGTCCTGACTTTC
.,.,15,TRBV20-1,TRBJ2-3,CSAQNRAGNTDTQYF,TGCAGTGCTCAAAATCGGGCAGGGAACACAGATACGCAGTATTTT
TRBD1,.,15,TRBV29-1,TRBJ2-1,CSVRQGYSSYNEQFF,TGCAGCGTTAGACAGGGCTACAGCTCCTACAATGAGCAGTTCTTC
.,.,17,TRBV6-1,TRBJ2-7,CASSPGGAGRNSYEQYF,TGTGCCAGCAGTCCCGGGGGAGCGGGCAGGAACTCCTACGAGCAGTACTTC
TRBD2,few,14,TRBV10-3,TRBJ2-5,CAISVLAGQETQYF,TGTGCCATCAGTGTCTTAGCGGGGCAAGAGACCCAGTACTTC
.,.,14,TRBV5-1,TRBJ2-3,CASSQGLPTDTQYF,TGCGCCAGCAGCCAGGGACTGCCCACAGATACGCAGTATTTT
TRBD2,.,17,TRBV24-1,TRBJ2-1,CATSDQPGLAGGLGKFF,TGTGCCACCAGTGACCAACCGGGACTAGCGGGGGGCCTTGGAAAGTTCTTC
.,.,16,TRBV11-2,TRBJ1-2,CASSLDQRAHFYGYTF,TGTGCCAGCAGCTTAGATCAAAGGGCCCATTTCTATGGCTACACCTTC
.,.,14,TRBV5-1,TRBJ1-1,CASSVMRGNTEAFF,TGCGCCAGCAGCGTTATGAGGGGGAACACTGAAGCTTTCTTT
.,few,14,TRBV29-1,TRBJ2-1,CSVEKGPDYNEQFF,TGCAGCGTTGAAAAAGGCCCGGATTACAATGAGCAGTTCTTC
.,few,14,TRBV20-1,TRBJ2-1,CSANRGLDSNEQFF,TGCAGTGCTAACCGGGGACTGGACTCCAATGAGCAGTTCTTC
.,.,14,TRBV6-5,TRBJ2-7,CASSYAWSSYEQYF,TGTGCCAGCAGTTACGCATGGAGCTCCTACGAGCAGTACTTC
.,.,12,TRBV29-1,TRBJ2-7,CSVLTATYEQYF,TGCAGCGTTCTGACAGCAACCTACGAGCAGTACTTC
.,.,14,TRBV27,TRBJ2-5,CASSPRQVQETQYF,TGTGCCAGCAGTCCCCGACAGGTTCAAGAGACCCAGTACTTC
.,once,15,TRBV19,TRBJ2-7,CASSIRGQQPYEQYF,TGTGCCAGTAGTATACGAGGACAGCAACCCTACGAGCAGTACTTC
TRBD2,.,13,TRBV20-1,TRBJ2-7,CSGLLAPSYVQYF,TGCAGTGGCCTACTAGCGCCCTCCTACGTGCAGTACTTC
.,.,14,TRBV7-9,TRBJ2-1,CASRVGRGGLEQFF,TGTGCCAGCAGGGTCGGCAGGGGCGGTTTGGAGCAGTTCTTC
.,.,13,TRBV15,TRBJ2-5,CATSRSQRETQYF,TGTGCCACCAGCAGATCCCAGAGAGAGACCCAGTACTTC
TRBD2,.,17,TRBV7-2,TRBJ2-4,CASSLFLAAQAKNIQYF,TGTGCCAGCAGCTTATTCCTAGCGGCTCAAGCCAAAAACATTCAGTACTTC
.,.,14,TRBV30,TRBJ1-2,CAWSPLADDYGYTF,TGTGCCTGGAGTCCACTTGCAGATGACTATGGCTACACCTTC
.,.,16,TRBV7-2,TRBJ2-1,CASSLELARSYNEQFF,TGTGCCAGCAGCTTAGAACTAGCAAGGAGCTACAATGAGCAGTTCTTC
.,.,13,TRBV10-3,TRBJ1-1,CAISEYESDEAFF,TGTGCCATCAGTGAGTACGAGTCAGATGAAGCTTTCTTT
.,.,11,TRBV12-3/TRBV12-4,TRBJ1-2,CASRLSYGYTF,TGTGCCAGCAGACTCAGTTATGGCTACACCTTC
.,.,15,TRBV5-1,TRBJ2-7,CASSLDLGRFYEQYF,TGCGCCAGCAGCTTGGATCTGGGTCGCTTCTACGAGCAGTACTTC
.,.,18,TRBV4-2,TRBJ2-1,CASSQDPGEVRTYNEQFF,TGTGCCAGCAGCCAAGACCCTGGGGAAGTAAGGACCTACAATGAGCAGTTCTTC
.,.,14,TRBV5-1,TRBJ1-1,CASSPNPGETEAFF,TGCGCCAGCAGCCCAAACCCAGGGGAGACTGAAGCTTTCTTT
.,.,15,TRBV9,TRBJ1-2,CASSVAGWGSYGYTF,TGTGCCAGCAGCGTTGCAGGGTGGGGGAGCTATGGCTACACCTTC
TRBD1,once,15,TRBV12-3/TRBV12-4,TRBJ1-2,CASKRDRGVWYGYTF,TGTGCCAGCAAACGAGACAGGGGAGTTTGGTATGGCTACACCTTC
TRBD1,.,13,TRBV15,TRBJ1-1,CATSRGRDREAFF,TGTGCCACCAGCAGAGGTCGGGACAGAGAAGCTTTCTTT
.,.,12,TRBV29-1,TRBJ2-1,CSVVWLTNEQFF,TGCAGCGTTGTGTGGCTCACCAATGAGCAGTTCTTC
.,.,13,TRBV7-2,TRBJ2-7,CASNDLLKDEQYF,TGTGCCAGCAACGACCTATTAAAGGACGAGCAGTACTTC
.,few,17,TRBV6-1,TRBJ2-6,CASRPGLAYSGANVLTF,TGTGCCAGCAGACCGGGGCTCGCCTACTCTGGGGCCAACGTCCTGACTTTC
TRBD1,few,15,TRBV7-2,TRBJ2-3,CASSLGQGQGDTQYF,TGTGCCAGCAGCTTAGGACAGGGGCAGGGAGATACGCAGTATTTT
.,few,11,TRBV6-1,TRBJ2-1,CASSERVSRFF,TGTGCCAGCAGTGAGAGGGTATCTAGGTTCTTC
.,.,15,TRBV6-6,TRBJ2-6,CASSYVGGGANVLTF,TGTGCCAGCAGTTACGTCGGGGGTGGGGCCAACGTCCTGACTTTC